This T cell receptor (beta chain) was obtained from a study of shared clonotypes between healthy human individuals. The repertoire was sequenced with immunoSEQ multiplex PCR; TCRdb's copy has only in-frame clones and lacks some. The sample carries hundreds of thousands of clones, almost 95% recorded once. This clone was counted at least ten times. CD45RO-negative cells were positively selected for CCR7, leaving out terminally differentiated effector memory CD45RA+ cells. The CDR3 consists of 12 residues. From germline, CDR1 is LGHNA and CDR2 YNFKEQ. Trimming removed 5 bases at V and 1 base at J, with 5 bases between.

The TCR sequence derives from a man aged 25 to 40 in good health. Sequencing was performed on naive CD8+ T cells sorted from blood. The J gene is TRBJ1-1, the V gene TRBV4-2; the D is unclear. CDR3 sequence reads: CASSYENTEAFF. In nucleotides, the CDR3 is TGTGCCAGCAGCTATGAGAACACTGAAGCTTTCTTT.